Each of the 17 T cell receptor beta chains below was sequenced from the same sample in a study of blood T cell repertoires in COVID-19 (TCRdb year 2020). Preparation of the library involved the immunoSEQ multiplex PCR assay. TCRdb took this table from immuneACCESS and kept in-frame rearrangements with V and J called. Such tables lack part of the clones; where checked against another copy, unresolved V genes explain under half of the gap, and the rest is unexplained. This sample is represented by 60,000 to 70,000 clones; about 90% of them were singletons. The ten largest account for less than 55% of the sample. The sequenced material came from peripheral blood. These receptors originate from a woman in her fifties or sixties with COVID-19, enrolled during active disease.

V and J are TRBV2 and TRBJ2-1; D is perhaps TRBD1 (6 bases). This CDR3 contains 13 residues. CDR1 and CDR2 (germline): SNHLY, FYNNEI. V lost 4 bases to trimming and J lost 8 bases, with 12 bases between them. CDR3 nucleotides: TGTGCCAGCAGTGCGGCAGGGGTAGATGAGCAGTTCTTC. Translation: CASSAAGVDEQFF.

The chain recombines TRBV7-6 with TRBJ2-3; tentatively, D is TRBD2 (7 bases). CDR3 size: 15 residues. Trimming shortened V by 3 bases and J by 6 bases, and 16 bases separated the two germline ends. Per the germline V gene, CDR1 is SGHVS and CDR2 is FNYEAQ. In nucleotides, the CDR3 is TGTGCCAGCAGCTTTGTGGGGGGGGCGAAGGATACGCAGTATTTT. Translated, it gives CASSFVGGAKDTQYF.

The rearrangement uses TRBV2 and TRBJ1-1; D gene uncertain. The CDR3 loop spans 13 amino acids. The germline V and J ends were trimmed by 6 bases and 4 bases, with 12 bases remaining between them. The germline V gene has CDR1 SNHLY and CDR2 FYNNEI. CDR3 in amino acids: CASSQADLTEAFF. In DNA form, the CDR3 reads TGTGCCAGCAGCCAGGCAGACCTCACTGAAGCTTTCTTT.

The chain carries TRBV29-1 and TRBJ1-4; no clear D gene. Germline CDR1 SQVTM, CDR2 ANQGSEA. Trimming removed 4 bases from V and 5 bases from J, with 8 bases in between. The CDR3 spans 12 residues. The CDR3 loop is CSVVGENEKLFF. CDR3 in DNA: TGCAGCGTTGTCGGGGAGAATGAAAAACTGTTTTTT.

The chain has TRBV7-2 and TRBJ2-1, with 10 positions matching TRBD2. The CDR3 runs 15 residues. Trimming took 7 bases from V and 9 from J; bases not matched to a gene: 12. Germline V lookup: CDR1 SGHTA, CDR2 FQGNSA. Here the CDR3 reads CASTPLAGLNSEQFF. CDR3 nucleotide sequence: TGTGCCAGCACCCCACTAGCGGGGTTGAATAGTGAGCAGTTCTTC.

This chain uses TRBV7-2 with TRBJ1-2; a weak D match, TRBD1 (6 bases). With 1 base removed from V and 8 bases from J, the gap between germline ends came to 14 bases. The CDR3 has 14 amino acids. CDR1 is SGHTA and CDR2 is FQGNSA in the germline V gene. The DNA for the CDR3 is TGTGCCAGCAGCTTAGTAGGGGGTCCGGGGGGCTACACCTTC. It translates to CASSLVGGPGGYTF.

This chain connects TRBV6-4 to TRBJ2-7; TRBD2 aligns across 7 bases. Germline V gene data show CDR1 as MRHNA and CDR2 as SNTAGT. This CDR3 comprises 18 residues. Germline trimming cut 6 bases from V and 5 bases from J; bases unmatched to any gene: 22. Here the CDR3 DNA reads TGTGCCAGCAGCCTTCGACGGAATACGGCGGGAGAAACCCACGAGCAGTACTTC. The encoded protein is CASSLRRNTAGETHEQYF.

The V call is TRBV6-5, the J call TRBJ1-6, with TRBD1 identical over 8 bases. Per the germline V gene, CDR1 is MNHEY and CDR2 is SVGAGI. CDR3 size: 16 residues. The V segment lost 0 bases and the J segment 10 bases; nucleotides outside the gene matches: 8. In DNA, the CDR3 is TGTGCCAGCAGTTACTCGCCAGGGGGCGCATCCTCACCCCTCCACTTT. Protein: CASSYSPGGASSPLHF.

Only a few counts were recorded for this clone. This chain links TRBV5-1 with TRBJ1-2; D unresolved. The CDR3 consists of 15 residues. Germline loops: CDR1 SGHRS, CDR2 YFSETQ. V lost 4 bases and J lost 2, with 15 bases in between. CDR3 coding DNA: TGCGCCAGCAGCCTCGGGAGCTGGAAGAACTATGGCTACACCTTC. Translation: CASSLGSWKNYGYTF.

The genes are TRBV11-2 and TRBJ2-5, with 8 nucleotides matching TRBD1. The CDR3 covers 17 residues. The V segment lost 2 bases and the J segment 4 bases; nucleotides outside the gene matches: 12. Germline loops: CDR1 SGHAT, CDR2 FQNNGV. The chain's CDR3 is CASSLRASRGRIETQYF. The CDR3 DNA reads as TGTGCCAGCAGCTTAAGGGCGTCCAGGGGGCGGATAGAGACCCAGTACTTC. Based on the CDR3 plus reference TRBV11-2 and TRBJ2-5, the full variable domain is EAGVAQSPRYKIIEKRQSVAFWCNPISGHATLYWYQQILGQGPKLLIQFQNNGVVDDSQLPKDRFSAERLKGVDSTLKIQPAKLEDSAVYLCASSLRASRGRIETQYFGPGTRLLVL.

In this sample, this clone turned up a few times. The J gene is TRBJ1-4, the V gene TRBV6-6; D is unresolved. The germline gives CDR1 MNHNY, CDR2 SVGAGI (reference sequence). The CDR3 consists of 13 residues. Trimming shortened V by 7 bases and J by 4 bases, and 10 bases separated the two germline ends. The CDR3 spells CASTPRSNEKLFF. CDR3 in DNA: TGTGCCAGCACCCCCCGGAGTAATGAAAAACTGTTTTTT.

The rearrangement uses TRBV18 and TRBJ2-1, with TRBD1 matching 7 bases. J was trimmed by 7 bases and V by 5 bases; bases with no gene match: 11. CDR1 KGHSH and CDR2 LQKENI come from the germline V gene. This CDR3 is built from 15 residues. The CDR3 reads CASSSTGTAGNEQFF. The DNA for the CDR3 is TGTGCCAGCTCATCAACCGGGACAGCCGGGAATGAGCAGTTCTTC.

This rearrangement joins TRBV5-1 to TRBJ2-5; D perhaps matches TRBD1 (5 bases). Trimming shortened V by 5 bases and J by 1 base, and 18 bases separated the two germline ends. The CDR3 runs 16 residues. Germline CDR1 reads SGHRS; CDR2 reads YFSETQ. This CDR3 reads CASRLQGIVVQETQYF. For the CDR3, the DNA is TGCGCCAGCAGGCTTCAGGGTATAGTAGTCCAAGAGACCCAGTACTTC. The full variable domain, its missing parts supplied by reference TRBV5-1 and TRBJ2-5, is KAGVTQTPRYLIKTRGQQVTLSCSPISGHRSVSWYQQTPGQGLQFLFEYFSETQRNKGNFPGRFSGRQFSNSRSEMNVSTLELGDSALYLCASRLQGIVVQETQYFGPGTRLLVL.

The chain links TRBV4-1 to TRBJ1-2, with 7 bases identical to TRBD1. This CDR3 contains 14 residues. J was trimmed by 2 bases and V by 6 bases; bases with no gene match: 6. Germline assignment: CDR1 MGHRA and CDR2 YSYEKL. CDR3 region: CASSHRGSNYGYTF. The CDR3 bases are TGCGCCAGCAGTCACAGGGGCTCGAACTATGGCTACACCTTC.

This clone was found a few times. The chain has TRBV7-9 and TRBJ2-5; 10 bases align to TRBD1. The CDR3 has 15 residues. Germline CDR1 reads SEHNR; CDR2 reads FQNEAQ (reference sequence). The J segment lost 5 bases and the V segment lost 6 bases, leaving 9 bases of the junction unmatched. The CDR3 DNA follows: TGTGCCAGCAGTGGACAGGGGGGGATCGCGGAGACCCAGTACTTC. Protein product: CASSGQGGIAETQYF.

The gene calls are TRBV5-6 and TRBJ1-1, with TRBD1 as a possible D gene (5 bases). Trimming removed 4 bases from V and 6 bases from J, with 13 bases in between. CDR3 length: 13 amino acids. CDR1 SGHDT and CDR2 YYEEEE come from the germline V gene. Written as DNA, the CDR3 is TGTGCCAGCAGCCGTCGGGGGGGTCCTGAAGCTTTCTTT. It codes for CASSRRGGPEAFF.

The CDR3 region is CASSLSGYGYTF. CDR3 coding DNA: TGTGCCAGCAGCTTATCGGGATATGGCTACACCTTC. This chain connects TRBV11-3 to TRBJ1-2; D unclear. V lost 2 bases to trimming and J lost 5 bases, with 6 bases between them. Germline CDR1 and CDR2: SGHNT and YENEEA. CDR3 size: 12 residues.